This T cell receptor (beta chain) is from a study of shared clonotypes between healthy human individuals. The CDR3 length is 17 residues. Notes on the study in general: The study's rarefaction showed incomplete sorted-subset sequencing despite large depth. Naive subsets generally had larger estimated richness than memory subsets.

The assay was immunoSEQ multiplex PCR, and TCRdb's table has in-frame clones only and misses some. The data hold about 590,000 clones, with around 95% observed a single time. On this clone: The antigen is undetermined.

Naive CD8 isolation took CD45RO-negative cells positively selected for CCR7 and excluded terminally differentiated effector memory CD45RA+ cells. Participating donors were healthy, HIV-negative adults free of recent acute infections or vaccinations. Every contributor of samples was a Caucasian grown-up residing in Nashville, Tennessee. The sequence was collected from a woman aged 30 to 39 in good health. What was sequenced was naive CD8+ T cells sorted from blood. This chain uses TRBV12-2 with TRBJ1-5. TRBV12-2 is classified as a pseudogene. CDR3 bases: TGTGCAAGTCGCTTCCTTCAACGCATCGTTTGCAATCAGCCCCAGCATTTT. This encodes CASRFLQRIVCNQPQHF.